The present T cell receptor beta chain was sequenced within a study of blood T cell repertoires in COVID-19. At the level of the study: Both acute and convalescent COVID-19 samples were obtained from the United States, Italy and Spain. In each case, the material was cDNA or gDNA derived from T cells, B-cell-depleted T cells, or PBMCs.

Trimming removed 1 base at V and 4 bases at J, with 11 bases between. The V gene's germline CDR1 is LGHNA and CDR2 YNFKEQ. The length of the CDR3 is 15 residues. Enrolment of Seattle patients took place during active infection, and they were followed longitudinally. How the authors handled the data: Reference gene primer amplification gave estimated nucleated cell counts. Measured with immunoSEQ multiplex PCR; TCRdb has only the in-frame clones, and not every one. Clone size and the V and J calls come from that table; the DNA yielded D and trimming. The sample records 200,000 to 300,000 clones, approximately 86% being singletons.

The TCR was taken from an older woman with COVID-19, enrolled during active disease. This chain connects TRBV4-2 to TRBJ2-1, with D possibly matching TRBD2 (6 bases). The sequencing input was peripheral blood. The CDR3 DNA sequence: TGTGCCAGCAGCCAAGCTAGCGACCTATACAATGAGCAGTTCTTC. Its protein product is CASSQASDLYNEQFF.